Following are 10 T cell receptor beta chains from one sample sequenced in a study of T-cell reconstitution after alpha-beta-depleted transplantation in children. Library preparation (for TCRbeta) was performed with unique molecular identifiers. TCRdb ran MiXCR on the PCR reads and lists one entry per CDR3 protein. The table includes about a million distinct CDR3 sequences, roughly 29% detected once. This sample comprised PBMCs, mostly from graft donor cells, obtained 360 days after TCRalphabeta/CD19-depleted stem cell transplant. The source is a boy under two years old who had a stem cell transplant for SCID, so the T cells may come from the graft donor.

V gene TRBV7-2 combines with J gene TRBJ2-7; 15 bases fit TRBD2. The CDR3 covers 15 residues. Trimming at V came to 5 bases and at J to 6 bases, leaving 5 bases not matched to a gene. Per the germline V gene, CDR1 is SGHTA and CDR2 is FQGNSA. CDR3 amino acids: CASSPSGLAGGEQYF. DNA for the CDR3: TGTGCCAGCAGCCCCTCGGGACTAGCGGGGGGCGAGCAGTACTTC.

A single count supports this clonotype. The chain joins TRBV12-3 or TRBV12-4 to TRBJ2-3, with TRBD2 identical over 10 bases. The CDR3 has 15 amino acids. V was clipped by 6 bases and J by 2 bases; unmatched bases: 5. In DNA form, the CDR3 reads TGTGCCAGCAGGCTAAGCGGGGGGGTCACAGATACGCAGTATTTT. This gives the protein CASRLSGGVTDTQYF.

V usage is TRBV12-3 or TRBV12-4 and J usage is TRBJ2-5; 11 bases fit TRBD1. The trim removed 0 bases at V and 5 bases at J, leaving 5 bases unmatched. This CDR3 is 16 amino acids long. CDR3 DNA sequence: TGTGCCAGCAGTTTAGCTAGGACAGGGGGCGCGGAGACCCAGTACTTC. Translating gives CASSLARTGGAETQYF.

The V gene is TRBV3-1, the J gene TRBJ2-1; D is ambiguous. V gave up 4 bases and J gave up 7 bases, with 17 bases separating them. Germline V gene lookup returns CDR1 LGHDT and CDR2 YNNKEL (reference sequence). The CDR3 runs to 15 residues. The CDR3 DNA reads as TGTGCCAGCAGCCTGAAGACGGCACTTTTGAATGAGCAGTTCTTC. This sequence encodes CASSLKTALLNEQFF.

The V call is TRBV11-2, the J call TRBJ2-7, with 7 bases that match TRBD1. The germline CDR1 and CDR2 sequences are SGHAT and FQNNGV. V dropped 2 bases and J dropped 3; count of bases not matched to a gene: 4. The CDR3 contains 14 residues. The CDR3 DNA follows: TGTGCCAGCAGCTTAATAAGACAGGGCTACGAGCAGTACTTC. Its protein is CASSLIRQGYEQYF.

The genes are TRBV18 and TRBJ2-1, with 10 bases fitting TRBD2. This CDR3 comprises 17 residues. Germline trimming cut 6 bases from V and 0 bases from J; bases unmatched to any gene: 8. In germline, CDR1 is KGHSH, CDR2 LQKENI. The CDR3 loop reads CASSPGLAASSYNEQFF. The CDR3 region has the DNA TGTGCCAGCTCCCCCGGACTAGCGGCAAGCTCCTACAATGAGCAGTTCTTC.

This clonotype was counted between two and nine times. CDR3 DNA: TGTGCCAGCAGCTTCATCGGGAAGACCCAGTACTTC. Protein: CASSFIGKTQYF. The chain uses TRBV7-2 and TRBJ2-5, with a tentative D call TRBD2 (5 bases). The V and J ends lost 3 bases and 6 bases respectively, with 8 bases between them. CDR1 is SGHTA, CDR2 FQGNSA, per germline. The CDR3 loop spans 12 amino acids.

The V gene is TRBV12-3 or TRBV12-4, the J gene TRBJ1-2; D is unresolved. The CDR3 covers 14 residues. V was trimmed by 3 bases and J by 2 bases, leaving 10 bases between them. The CDR3 sequence is CASSFQTKNYGYTF. The CDR3 region has the DNA TGTGCCAGCAGTTTCCAGACCAAGAACTATGGCTACACCTTC.

The chain recombines TRBV6-1 with TRBJ2-2; perhaps TRBD2 as D (5 bases). Trimming left V 7 bases short and J 6 bases short, with 12 bases between. The germline V gene encodes CDR1 MNHNS and CDR2 SASEGT. The CDR3 runs 13 residues. The CDR3 here is CASTRRPPGELFF. DNA for the CDR3: TGTGCCAGCACCCGGAGGCCCCCCGGGGAGCTGTTTTTT.

The rearrangement joins TRBV5-1 to TRBJ2-5; 11 bases are shared with TRBD1. The CDR3 covers 15 residues. With V trimmed by 5 bases and J by 4 bases, 7 bases remained unmatched. Germline V gene sequence: CDR1 SGHRS, CDR2 YFSETQ. In DNA form, the CDR3 reads TGCGCCAGCAGGACAGGACAGGGGGCTTCAGAGACCCAGTACTTC. It translates to CASRTGQGASETQYF.